This T cell receptor beta chain was sequenced during a study of blood T cell repertoires in COVID-19. Study background: T cells, B-cell-depleted T cells, or PBMCs provided the cDNA or gDNA that served as material.

Only in-frame clones appear in the TCRdb table, and some are missing; sequencing was by immunoSEQ multiplex PCR. The data contain more than 95,000 clones, roughly 82% of them singletons. Germline loops: CDR1 KGHDR, CDR2 SFDVKD. The CDR3 has 15 amino acids. Unmatched junction bases numbered 2, after V lost 3 bases and J lost 7 bases. The clonotype comes from a man aged 60 to 75 with acute or convalescent COVID-19. The chain has TRBV24-1 and TRBJ2-1; 13 bases map to TRBD2. Sequences were obtained from peripheral blood. Here the CDR3 reads CATSDLTSGRNEQFF. The CDR3 coding sequence is TGTGCCACCAGTGATCTGACTAGCGGGAGGAATGAGCAGTTCTTC.